There are many counts of the clone carrying this TCR beta chain. The antigen is not known. During its preparation, the TCRbeta library received unique molecular identifiers. TCRdb re-called the PCR reads through MiXCR, storing one row per CDR3 protein. The sample records 250,000 to 300,000 distinct CDR3 sequences, over 7.5% being singletons. This sample was included in a study of T-cell reconstitution after alpha-beta-depleted transplantation in children. Germline values: CDR1 SGHTA, CDR2 FQGNSA. This CDR3 comprises 16 residues. V shed 7 bases and J shed 5 bases, with 23 bases lying between them. Points from the study as a whole: After transplant, high TCRbeta diversity at day 60 in some patients arose from surviving recipient T cells and thymic progenitors. Reports say that about two months after transplant, the alpha-beta T cells came out of several hundred graft clones that had expanded. When one year had passed after transplant, most T-cell counts and diversity came from newly produced T cells.

The rearrangement links TRBV7-2 to TRBJ1-1; D is unclear. The sequence was collected from a female patient aged 2-10 years who had a stem cell transplant for Fanconi anemia, so the T cells may come from the graft donor. Sequences were derived from peripheral blood, sampled 360 days after TCRalphabeta/CD19-depleted stem cell transplant. CDR3 region: CASTPWAGNVGTEAFF. Written as DNA, the CDR3 is TGTGCCAGCACCCCCTGGGCGGGTAATGTAGGAACTGAAGCTTTCTTT.